This TCR beta chain was profiled in a study of shared clonotypes between healthy human individuals. The CDR3 is 16 amino acids. Germline-derived CDR1 and CDR2 are SEHNR and FQNEAQ (reference sequence). V trimming: 4 bases; J trimming: 3 bases; junction bases outside the gene matches: 7. Naive CD8 cells lacked CD45RO, underwent positive selection for CCR7 and left out terminally differentiated effector memory CD45RA+ cells. There were no recent acute infections or vaccinations among the donors, who were healthy HIV-negative adults. Some clones are missing from TCRdb's copy, which holds only in-frame ones; the method was immunoSEQ multiplex PCR. The sample carries more than 2 million clones, about 95% recorded once.

Sequenced sample: naive CD8+ T cells sorted from blood. The rearrangement joins TRBV7-9 to TRBJ2-2, with 8 bases lining up with TRBD1. The TCR comes from a man in his late teens or twenties in good health. CDR3 sequence (DNA): TGTGCCAGCAGCTCGCCCACAGGGGGTGACACCGGGGAGCTGTTTTTT. This gives the protein CASSSPTGGDTGELFF.